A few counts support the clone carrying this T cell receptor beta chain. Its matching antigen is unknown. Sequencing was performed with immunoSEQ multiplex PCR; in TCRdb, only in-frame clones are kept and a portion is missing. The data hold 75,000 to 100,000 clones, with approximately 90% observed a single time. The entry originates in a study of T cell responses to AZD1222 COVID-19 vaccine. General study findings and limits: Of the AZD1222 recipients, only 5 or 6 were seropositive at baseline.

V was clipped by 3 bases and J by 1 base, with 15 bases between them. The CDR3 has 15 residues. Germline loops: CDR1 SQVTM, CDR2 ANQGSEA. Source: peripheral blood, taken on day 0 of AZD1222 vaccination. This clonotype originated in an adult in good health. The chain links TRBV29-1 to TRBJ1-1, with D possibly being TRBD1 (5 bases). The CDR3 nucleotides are TGCAGCGTTGACCAGGGCGAAGTCTGGAACACTGAAGCTTTCTTT. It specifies CSVDQGEVWNTEAFF.